The 2 T cell receptor beta chains listed next were all sequenced from one sample in a study of cytomegalovirus exposure and HLA in healthy donors. The primer mix had 60 Vbeta and 13 Jbeta primers. Generated by immunoSEQ multiplex PCR, the TCRdb table keeps only in-frame clones and is missing some. The sample carries tens of thousands of clones, over 60% recorded once. The specimen sequenced was PBMCs. These receptors originate from a man aged 35 to 55 in good health and CMV-seropositive.

The chain joins TRBV27 to TRBJ1-1; tentative D call: TRBD1 (5 bases). The germline V gene has CDR1 MNHEY and CDR2 SMNVEV (reference sequence). The CDR3 contains 16 residues. V dropped 4 bases and J dropped 6 bases, with 21 bases sitting between them. CDR3 sequence (DNA): TGTGCCAGCAGTTGGGGGAGGGGCTCCCCATCCGCTGAAGCTTTCTTT. Translation gives CASSWGRGSPSAEAFF.

A few counts support this clone. This chain uses TRBV5-6 with TRBJ1-5, with 9 bases matching TRBD1. This CDR3 region has 14 residues. Germline CDR1 and CDR2: SGHDT and YYEEEE. V shed 4 bases, J shed 5 bases, and the junction held 4 bases outside the gene matches. The CDR3 DNA reads as TGTGCCAGCAGCCTGGGGACAGGGCATCAGCCCCAGCATTTT. The encoded protein is CASSLGTGHQPQHF.